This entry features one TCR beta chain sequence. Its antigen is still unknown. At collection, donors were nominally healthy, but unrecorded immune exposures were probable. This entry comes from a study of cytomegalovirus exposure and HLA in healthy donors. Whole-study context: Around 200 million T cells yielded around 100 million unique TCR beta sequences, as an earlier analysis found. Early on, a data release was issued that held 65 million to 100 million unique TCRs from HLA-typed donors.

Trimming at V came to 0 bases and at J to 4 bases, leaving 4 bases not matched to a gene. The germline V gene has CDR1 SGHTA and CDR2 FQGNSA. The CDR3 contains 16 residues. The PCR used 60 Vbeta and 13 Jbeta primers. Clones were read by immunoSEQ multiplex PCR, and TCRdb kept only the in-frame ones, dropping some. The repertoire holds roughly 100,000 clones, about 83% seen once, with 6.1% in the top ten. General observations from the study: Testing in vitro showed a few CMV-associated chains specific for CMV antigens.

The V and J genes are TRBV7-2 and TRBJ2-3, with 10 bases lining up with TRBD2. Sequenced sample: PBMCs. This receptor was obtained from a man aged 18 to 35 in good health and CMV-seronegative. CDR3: CASSLAPSGRADTQYF. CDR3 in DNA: TGTGCCAGCAGCTTAGCCCCTAGCGGGAGAGCAGATACGCAGTATTTT.